This T cell receptor beta chain was identified in a study of TIL therapy for anti-PD-1-resistant metastatic lung cancer. Study-level results: This highly selected cohort may not generalize to typical lung cancer patients. TIL clonotype persistence in blood showed no apparent association with response.

Time point given: pre-treatment sample, taken before nivolumab and TIL therapy. With regard to this clone: Its specificity is not known.

The immunoSEQ assay was v3. Libraries were sequenced to 1.5 million to 2 million read pairs (survey) or roughly 4.5-6 million (deep). This table comes from immunoSEQ multiplex PCR, and its TCRdb copy is limited to in-frame clones, with some not included. The sample yields more than 45,000 clones, over 70% seen once. The clonotype comes from a person aged 30 to 80 with non-small cell lung cancer. The sample was blood, taken at baseline.

The CDR3 nucleotides are TGTGCCAGCAGTGGATTAGGACTAGTCCTCAATGAGCAGTTCTTC. Its translation: CASSGLGLVLNEQFF. The J gene is TRBJ2-1, the V gene TRBV25-1; TRBD2 matches 7 bases. CDR3 size: 15 residues. V lost 4 bases and J lost 6; bases outside the gene matches: 9. Germline loops: CDR1 MGHDK, CDR2 SYGVNS.